These 10 T cell receptor beta chains came from one sample sequenced in a study. Each CDR3 protein gets one entry after TCRdb re-called the RT-PCR reads with MiXCR. The sample includes approximately 720,000 distinct CDR3 sequences, 11% to 15% of them seen just once. The sequenced material came from memory CD4+ T cells from blood. These receptors all stem from a female donor in good health, serving as a healthy control.

The chain uses TRBV20-1 and TRBJ1-5; TRBD1 agrees at 8 bases. V was clipped by 1 base and J by 5 bases; unmatched bases: 4. This CDR3 is 14 amino acids long. Per germline, CDR1 DFQATT and CDR2 SNEGSKA (reference sequence). CDR3 residues: CSARGDRLDQPQHF. The CDR3 DNA reads as TGCAGTGCTAGAGGGGACAGGCTAGATCAGCCCCAGCATTTT.

This clonotype was picked up many times. The V call is TRBV6-2 or TRBV6-3, the J call TRBJ2-7, with 14 bases matching TRBD2. This CDR3 is 16 amino acids long. Germline V gives CDR1 MNHEY, CDR2 SVGEGT. J was trimmed by 4 bases and V by 6 bases; bases with no gene match: 8. CDR3 bases: TGTGCCAGCAGCTCTGGGACTAGCGGGAGTAGGTACGAGCAGTACTTC. It codes for CASSSGTSGSRYEQYF.

This CDR3 is CASRGDLDTQYF. CDR3 coding DNA: TGTGCCAGCAGGGGAGACTTAGATACGCAGTATTTT. The rearrangement uses TRBV2 and TRBJ2-3; tentative D call: TRBD2 (5 bases). The CDR3 contains 12 residues. In germline, CDR1 is SNHLY, CDR2 FYNNEI. V was pared by 6 bases and J by 5 bases, with 9 bases between.

This clonotype occurred many times. This chain's CDR3 is CSVSWGGNTEAFF. CDR3 DNA sequence: TGCAGCGTCTCCTGGGGGGGAAACACTGAAGCTTTCTTT. The J gene is TRBJ1-1, the V gene TRBV29-1; the D gene is possibly TRBD1 (5 bases). V was cut by 6 bases and J by 2 bases, with 13 bases left in between. This CDR3 is 13 amino acids long. Germline V gene lookup returns CDR1 SQVTM and CDR2 ANQGSEA.

The rearrangement joins TRBV28 to TRBJ2-7; D not resolved. CDR3 length: 13 residues. Trimming removed 5 bases at V and 9 bases at J, with 17 bases between. The germline gives CDR1 MDHEN, CDR2 SYDVKM. CDR3 region: CASSPPEATMQYF. In DNA form, the CDR3 reads TGTGCCAGCAGTCCCCCTGAGGCCACGATGCAGTACTTC.

V usage is TRBV20-1 and J usage is TRBJ2-2, with D maybe TRBD2 (7 bases). From germline, CDR1 is DFQATT and CDR2 SNEGSKA (reference sequence). The CDR3 is 16 amino acids. V lost 3 bases and J lost 0, with 14 bases in between. The CDR3: CSASDFGGPNTGELFF. CDR3 coding DNA: TGCAGTGCTAGTGACTTCGGGGGGCCGAACACCGGGGAGCTGTTTTTT.

This clonotype was recorded at least ten times. The chain carries TRBV7-8 and TRBJ1-1, with D possibly TRBD1 on 5 matching bases. The germline gives CDR1 SGHVS, CDR2 FQNEAQ. Trimming took 5 bases from V and 11 from J, leaving 12 bases between them. The CDR3 is 11 residues long. The CDR3 is CASSHGTDAFF. In DNA form, the CDR3 reads TGTGCCAGCAGCCACGGGACGGACGCTTTCTTT.

This clonotype was seen ten or more times. V is TRBV12-3 or TRBV12-4 and J is TRBJ2-1; the D is unclear. CDR3 length: 16 amino acids. The V end was cut by 2 bases, the J end by 3 bases, with 14 bases between. CDR3 in DNA: TGTGCCAGCAGTTTACCGCGGCAGACGAACTACAATGAGCAGTTCTTC. As protein: CASSLPRQTNYNEQFF.

This clonotype was found a few times. One junction end disagrees with the germline gene, perhaps due to a read error. This chain joins TRBV7-9 and TRBJ2-7; 7 bases fit TRBD1. Germline V lookup: CDR1 SEHNR, CDR2 FQNEAQ (reference sequence). The CDR3 contains 15 residues. This chain's CDR3 is CASSWSDRVSHEQYF. DNA of the CDR3: TGTGCCAGCAGCTGGTCAGACAGGGTCTCCCACGAGCAGTACTTC. Supplemented by reference TRBV7-9 and TRBJ2-7, the full variable domain reads DTGVSQNPRHKITKRGQNVTFRCDPISEHNRLYWYRQTLGQGPEFLTYFQNEAQLEKSRLLSDRFSAERPKGSFSTLEIQRTEQGDSAMYLCASSWSDRVSHEQYFGPGTRLTVT.

V and J are TRBV6-2 or TRBV6-3 and TRBJ2-6, with TRBD2 as a possible D gene (5 bases). The germline V gene has CDR1 MNHEY and CDR2 SVGEGT. V lost 6 bases and J 3 bases, leaving 9 bases between the germline ends. This CDR3 is built from 14 residues. DNA of the CDR3: TGTGCCAGCAGACGGGGATATGGGGCCAACGTCCTGACTTTC. It codes for CASRRGYGANVLTF.